The next 10 T cell receptor beta chains were all read from a single sample in a study of cytomegalovirus exposure and HLA in healthy donors. The PCR ran on 60 Vbeta and 13 Jbeta primers. Profiling relied on immunoSEQ multiplex PCR, and the TCRdb table lists in-frame clones only, not all of them. Among about 90,000 clones listed, around 76% were seen once. The sample consisted of PBMCs. The receptors originated from a man aged 25 to 40 in good health and CMV-seronegative.

This sequence joins TRBV7-7 and TRBJ1-1, with D possibly being TRBD1 (6 bases). Per the germline V gene, CDR1 is SSHAT and CDR2 is FNYEAQ (reference sequence). The length of the CDR3 is 13 residues. Trimming pared 9 bases from V and 1 base from J, leaving 12 bases between. The CDR3 reads CASPQGQNTEAFF. DNA of the CDR3: TGTGCCAGTCCACAGGGCCAGAACACTGAAGCTTTCTTT.

The table lists this clone with a few counts. The chain couples TRBV27 to TRBJ1-2; TRBD1 is a possible D gene (5 bases). Germline V gives CDR1 MNHEY, CDR2 SMNVEV (reference sequence). The CDR3 contains 15 residues. V lost 5 bases and J 4 bases, leaving 17 bases between the germline ends. The CDR3 region has the DNA TGTGCCAGCAGTCCAATGCCTACAGGTTTCTATGGCTACACCTTC. Its protein is CASSPMPTGFYGYTF.

CDR3 region: CASSMGRGNTIYF. The CDR3 nucleotides read TGTGCCAGTAGTATGGGGCGGGGAAACACCATATATTTT. The chain uses TRBV19 and TRBJ1-3; the D gene is possibly TRBD1 (5 bases). The germline gives CDR1 LNHDA, CDR2 SQIVND (reference sequence). Trimming stripped 3 bases from V and 4 bases from J, with 7 bases between. The CDR3 is made up of 13 amino acids.

A few counts support this clone. The chain uses TRBV7-3 and TRBJ2-2; D might be TRBD2 (5 bases). Trimming pared 0 bases from V and 5 bases from J, leaving 13 bases between. This CDR3 region has 16 residues. Germline CDR1 reads SGHTA; CDR2 reads FQGTGA. The CDR3 DNA reads TGTGCCAGCAGCTTAACGAGGGCGATTGGGACCGGGGAGCTGTTTTTT. Translated, it gives CASSLTRAIGTGELFF.

V usage is TRBV13 and J usage is TRBJ2-3; D not certain. Trimming removed 5 bases at V and 1 base at J, with 4 bases between. CDR3 length equals 12 residues. Germline V gene lookup returns CDR1 PRHDT and CDR2 FYEKMQ (reference sequence). CDR3 sequence: CASSVGTDTQYF. The CDR3 DNA sequence: TGTGCCAGCAGCGTCGGCACAGATACGCAGTATTTT. The full variable domain, rest sourced from reference TRBV13 and TRBJ2-3, is AAGVIQSPRHLIKEKRETATLKCYPIPRHDTVYWYQQGPGQDPQFLISFYEKMQSDKGSIPDRFSAQQFSDYHSELNMSSLELGDSALYFCASSVGTDTQYFGPGTRLTVL.

This clone was observed a handful of times. The DNA of the CDR3 is TGTGCCAGCAGTCAGGAGCGGATGAAAAACATTCAGTACTTC. Protein product: CASSQERMKNIQYF. The J gene is TRBJ2-4, the V gene TRBV5-6; maybe TRBD2 (5 bases). The germline V gene encodes CDR1 SGHDT and CDR2 YYEEEE. Trimming removed 5 bases from V and 4 bases from J, with 13 bases in between. The CDR3 has 14 amino acids.

This chain links TRBV7-8 with TRBJ2-1; TRBD2 matches at 7 bases. The CDR3 contains 17 residues. Unmatched junction bases numbered 14, after V lost 5 bases and J lost 4 bases. CDR1 is SGHVS, CDR2 FQNEAQ, per germline. The CDR3 nucleotides are TGTGCCAGCAGCCTATGGGGGGGAGCGGGCCAGTACAATGAGCAGTTCTTC. Protein sequence: CASSLWGGAGQYNEQFF.

This chain joins TRBV14 and TRBJ2-7; 7 bases align to TRBD2. V lost 4 bases to trimming and J lost 1 base; unmatched junction nucleotides: 7. CDR1 and CDR2 (germline): SGHDN, FVKESK. This CDR3 comprises 15 residues. Here the CDR3 reads CASSPLGLGSYEQYF. Written as DNA, the CDR3 is TGTGCCAGCAGCCCCCTAGGACTAGGATCCTACGAGCAGTACTTC.

The gene calls are TRBV29-1 and TRBJ1-6; TRBD1 aligns across 8 bases. Unmatched junction bases numbered 5, after V lost 4 bases and J lost 12 bases. CDR1 and CDR2 from the germline V gene are SQVTM and ANQGSEA. This CDR3 region has 12 residues. The CDR3 nucleotides read TGCAGCGTTGGAGGACAGGGAGGACCCCTCCACTTT. Translation: CSVGGQGGPLHF.

The chain combines TRBV7-9 with TRBJ1-1; no clear D gene. CDR1 and CDR2 from the germline V gene are SEHNR and FQNEAQ (reference sequence). V was cut by 1 base and J by 0 bases, with 9 bases left in between. There are 15 residues in the CDR3. CDR3 in DNA: TGTGCCAGCAGCTTAGGGCGAGGCATGAACACTGAAGCTTTCTTT. It is translated as CASSLGRGMNTEAFF.